Below are 2 T cell receptor beta chains sequenced from a single sample in a study of T cell responses to AZD1222 COVID-19 vaccine. The data were produced by immunoSEQ multiplex PCR, yet TCRdb's version contains in-frame clones alone and is incomplete. In the table there are some 150,000 clones, roughly 85% of which are singletons. The material was peripheral blood, obtained on day 0 of AZD1222 vaccination. The source of these receptors is an adult in good health.

The chain joins TRBV7-9 to TRBJ2-7; TRBD1 matches 8 bases. This CDR3 has 14 residues. Losses at the gene ends were 4 bases for V and 1 base for J; bases not matched to a gene: 3. Per germline, CDR1 SEHNR and CDR2 FQNEAQ (reference sequence). CDR3 sequence: CASSSRQGSYEQYF. The CDR3 region has the DNA TGTGCCAGCAGCTCACGACAGGGGTCCTACGAGCAGTACTTC.

In DNA form, the CDR3 reads TGTGCCACCAGTGGGGCGTGGACAGATACGCAGTATTTT. Its protein product is CATSGAWTDTQYF. The chain has TRBV24-1 and TRBJ2-3, with D unresolved. V dropped 5 bases and J dropped 3 bases, with 8 bases sitting between them. The CDR3 is made up of 13 amino acids. Germline-derived CDR1 and CDR2 are KGHDR and SFDVKD.